This is a list of T cell receptor beta chains from one sample in a study of stem cell transplantation in POMP-related autoinflammatory disease. Sequenced by immunoSEQ multiplex PCR; TCRdb stores in-frame clones only, minus some. The sample has some 68,000 clones; under 95% are singletons. Here the sequenced sample was CD4+ T cells from PBMCs, taken after stem cell transplantation. The receptors were sampled from a human patient with POMP-related autoinflammation and immune dysregulation (PRAID). These T cells may partly come from the graft donor. Each CDR3 is given with its conserved first and last residue. D genes are given only for firm matches. Expanded clones get a size class; other rows say once, few or many, or leave the size out.

j_call | v_call | clone_size | cdr3_length | d_call | cdr3_nt | cdr3_aa
TRBJ1-1 | TRBV18 | . | 13 | . | TGTGCCAGCTCACAGGGGTTGAACACTGAAGCTTTCTTT | CASSQGLNTEAFF
TRBJ2-5 | TRBV2 | . | 14 | . | TGTGCCAGCATTTTATTGGGGCCCCAGGAGACCCAGTACTTC | CASILLGPQETQYF
TRBJ1-5 | TRBV28 | . | 10 | . | TGTGCCAGCAGTTTGGAGCCCCAGCATTTT | CASSLEPQHF
TRBJ1-1 | TRBV6-1 | . | 14 | . | TGTGCCAGCAGTGAAGTTCGGACGCACACTGAAGCTTTCTTT | CASSEVRTHTEAFF
TRBJ2-5 | TRBV24-1 | . | 12 | . | TGTGCCACCAGTGCAACGGAGGAGACCCAGTACTTC | CATSATEETQYF
TRBJ2-3 | TRBV5-1 | . | 16 | TRBD2 | TGCGCCAGCAGCTTGGGGTCTAGCGGACTCACAGATACGCAGTATTTT | CASSLGSSGLTDTQYF
TRBJ1-5 | TRBV28 | . | 14 | . | TGTGCCAGCAGTTTCGGGGGGAGCAATCAGCCCCAGCATTTT | CASSFGGSNQPQHF
TRBJ1-2 | TRBV7-2 | . | 13 | TRBD1 | TGTGCCAGCAGCTTAACCCTCCCGGGACAGCGCCACTTC | CASSLTLPGQRHF
TRBJ1-2 | TRBV6-5 | . | 15 | . | TGTGCCAGCAACCTACCCAGAGGGCTTAATGATGGCTACACCTTC | CASNLPRGLNDGYTF
TRBJ2-3 | TRBV5-1 | . | 15 | . | TGCGCCAGCAGCTTGGAACGGTCTAGCACAGATACGCAGTATTTT | CASSLERSSTDTQYF
TRBJ2-7 | TRBV6-5 | . | 14 | . | TGTGCCAGCAGATCGGGGTTCGTGGGCTACGAGCAGTACTTC | CASRSGFVGYEQYF
TRBJ2-1 | TRBV7-9 | . | 14 | TRBD2 | TGTGCCAGCAGGCTAGCGGGAGGCCACAATGAGCAGTTCTTC | CASRLAGGHNEQFF
TRBJ1-4 | TRBV28 | once | 13 | . | TGTGCCAGCGGTTACCCAATCGCGGACAAACTGTTTTTT | CASGYPIADKLFF
TRBJ2-7 | TRBV28 | . | 12 | . | TGTGCCAGCAGCACAGGGCGCTACGAGCAGTACTTC | CASSTGRYEQYF
TRBJ1-5 | TRBV19 | . | 13 | . | TGTGCCAGTAGTAGAACGGGGGCTCAGCCCCAGCATTTT | CASSRTGAQPQHF